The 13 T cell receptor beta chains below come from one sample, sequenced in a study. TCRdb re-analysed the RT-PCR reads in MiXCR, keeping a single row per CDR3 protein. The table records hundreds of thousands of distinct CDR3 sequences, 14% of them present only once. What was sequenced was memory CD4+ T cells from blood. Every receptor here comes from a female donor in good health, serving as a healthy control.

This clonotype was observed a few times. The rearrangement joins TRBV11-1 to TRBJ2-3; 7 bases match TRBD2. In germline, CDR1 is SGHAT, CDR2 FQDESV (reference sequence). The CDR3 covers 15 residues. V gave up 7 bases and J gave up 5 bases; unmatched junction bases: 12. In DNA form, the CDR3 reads TGTGCCAGCACTCCGGGGGGAGAGCGTATAGATACGCAGTATTTT. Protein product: CASTPGGERIDTQYF.

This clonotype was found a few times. The CDR3 here is CAGTRAIGSGNTIYF. DNA for the CDR3: TGTGCCGGGACCCGGGCGATAGGCTCTGGAAACACCATATATTTT. The chain combines TRBV12-3 or TRBV12-4 with TRBJ1-3; D is possibly TRBD1 (5 bases). The CDR3 covers 15 residues. Trimming removed 11 bases from V and 0 bases from J, with 17 bases in between.

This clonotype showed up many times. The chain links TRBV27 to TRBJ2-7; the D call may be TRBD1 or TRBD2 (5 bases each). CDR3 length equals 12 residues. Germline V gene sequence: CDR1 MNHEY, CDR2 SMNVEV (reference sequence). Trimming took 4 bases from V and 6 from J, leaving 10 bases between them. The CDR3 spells CASSSAGTEQYF. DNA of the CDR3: TGTGCCAGCAGTTCCGCAGGGACCGAGCAGTACTTC.

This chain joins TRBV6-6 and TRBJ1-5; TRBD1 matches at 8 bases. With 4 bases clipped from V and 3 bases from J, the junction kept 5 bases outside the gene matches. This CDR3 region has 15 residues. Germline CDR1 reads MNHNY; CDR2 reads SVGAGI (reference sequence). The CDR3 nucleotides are TGTGCCAGCAGTTTCTCAGGGGGCAACAATCAGCCCCAGCATTTT. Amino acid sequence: CASSFSGGNNQPQHF.

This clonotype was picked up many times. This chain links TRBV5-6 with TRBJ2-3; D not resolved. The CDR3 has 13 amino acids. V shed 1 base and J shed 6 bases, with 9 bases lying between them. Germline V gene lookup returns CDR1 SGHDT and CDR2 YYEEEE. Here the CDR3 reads CASSLSWRDTQYF. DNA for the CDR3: TGTGCCAGCAGCTTGTCCTGGCGTGATACGCAGTATTTT.

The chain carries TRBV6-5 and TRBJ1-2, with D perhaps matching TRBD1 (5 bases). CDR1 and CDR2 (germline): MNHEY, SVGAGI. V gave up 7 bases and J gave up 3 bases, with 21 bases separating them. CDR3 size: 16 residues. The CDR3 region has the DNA TGTGCCAGCACCTCCTGCGACCAGCGAGGGGACTATGGCTACACCTTC. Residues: CASTSCDQRGDYGYTF.

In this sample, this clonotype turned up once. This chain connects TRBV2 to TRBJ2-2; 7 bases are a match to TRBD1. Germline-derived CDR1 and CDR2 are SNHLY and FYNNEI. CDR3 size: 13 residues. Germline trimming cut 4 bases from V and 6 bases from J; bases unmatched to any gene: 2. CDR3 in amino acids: CASSAGQAGELFF. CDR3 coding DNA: TGTGCCAGCAGTGCCGGACAGGCCGGGGAGCTGTTTTTT. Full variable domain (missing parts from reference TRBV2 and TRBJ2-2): EPEVTQTPSHQVTQMGQEVILRCVPISNHLYFYWYRQILGQKVEFLVSFYNNEISEKSEIFDDQFSVERPDGSNFTLKIRSTKLEDSAMYFCASSAGQAGELFFGEGSRLTVL.

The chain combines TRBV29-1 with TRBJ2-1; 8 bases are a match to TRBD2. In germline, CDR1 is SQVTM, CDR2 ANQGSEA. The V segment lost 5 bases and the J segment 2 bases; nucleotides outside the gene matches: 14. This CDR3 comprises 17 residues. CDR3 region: CSVSGAASGQAYNEQFF. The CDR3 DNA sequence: TGCAGCGTTTCCGGGGCGGCTAGCGGGCAAGCCTACAATGAGCAGTTCTTC.

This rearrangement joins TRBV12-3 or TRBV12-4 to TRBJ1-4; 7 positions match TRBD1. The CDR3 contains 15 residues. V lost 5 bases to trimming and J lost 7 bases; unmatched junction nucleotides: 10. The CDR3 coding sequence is TGTGCCAGCAGTACCCCCGGGACAGCCTCTGAAAAACTGTTTTTT. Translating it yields CASSTPGTASEKLFF.

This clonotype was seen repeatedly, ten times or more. The CDR3 sequence is CASSLARTGQGDGYTF. The CDR3 coding sequence is TGTGCCAGCAGCTTAGCCAGAACAGGACAGGGGGATGGCTACACCTTC. The V call is TRBV7-8, the J call TRBJ1-2; 10 bases map to TRBD1. Germline V gives CDR1 SGHVS, CDR2 FQNEAQ. The ends lost 0 bases at V and 6 bases at J; junction bases unmatched: 7. There are 16 residues in the CDR3.

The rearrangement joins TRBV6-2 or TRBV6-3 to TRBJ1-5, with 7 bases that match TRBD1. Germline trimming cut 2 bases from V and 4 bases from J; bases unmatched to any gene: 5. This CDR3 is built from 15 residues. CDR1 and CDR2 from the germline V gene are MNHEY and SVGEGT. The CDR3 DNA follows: TGTGCCAGCAGTTACGGACAGGCGTGGAATCAGCCCCAGCATTTT. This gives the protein CASSYGQAWNQPQHF.

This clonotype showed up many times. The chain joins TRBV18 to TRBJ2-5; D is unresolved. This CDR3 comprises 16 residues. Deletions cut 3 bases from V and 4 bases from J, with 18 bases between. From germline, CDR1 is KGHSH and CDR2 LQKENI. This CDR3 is CASSPYEKKHTETQYF. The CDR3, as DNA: TGTGCCAGCTCACCCTATGAAAAGAAACACACAGAGACCCAGTACTTC.

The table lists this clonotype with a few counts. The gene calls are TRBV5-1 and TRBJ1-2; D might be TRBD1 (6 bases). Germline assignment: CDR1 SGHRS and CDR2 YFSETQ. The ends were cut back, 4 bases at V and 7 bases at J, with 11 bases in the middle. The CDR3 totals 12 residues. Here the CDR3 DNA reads TGCGCCAGCAGCCCACAGGGTGGTGGCTACACCTTC. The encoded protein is CASSPQGGGYTF. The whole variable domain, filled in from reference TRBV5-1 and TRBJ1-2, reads KAGVTQTPRYLIKTRGQQVTLSCSPISGHRSVSWYQQTPGQGLQFLFEYFSETQRNKGNFPGRFSGRQFSNSRSEMNVSTLELGDSALYLCASSPQGGGYTFGSGTRLTVV.